This T cell receptor (beta chain) was identified during a study of T cell responses to AZD1222 COVID-19 vaccine. Study results and limitations: Spike-specific TCR breadth rose after two AZD1222 doses, and depth rose as well. In a largely white British group with more females than males, clonal diversity was possibly underestimated. The peak T cell response came first, and repertoires were sampled only after it. Only five to seven individuals given AZD1222 were seropositive at baseline.

The CDR3 length is 16 residues. Trimming shortened V by 6 bases and J by 0 bases, and 15 bases separated the two germline ends. The germline gives CDR1 PRHDT, CDR2 FYEKMQ (reference sequence). TCRdb keeps only in-frame clones here, not all; method: immunoSEQ multiplex PCR. The sample carries 130,000 or so clones, over 85% recorded once. Concerning this clone: Antigen unknown.

This chain connects TRBV13 to TRBJ2-1; a possible D gene is TRBD2 (6 bases). This sample comprised peripheral blood, obtained on day 0 of AZD1222 vaccination. The TCR was taken from an adult in good health. CDR3 nucleotide sequence: TGTGCCAGCAGGAGCTGGGGGGTGAGCTCCTACAATGAGCAGTTCTTC. Its translation: CASRSWGVSSYNEQFF.